This TCR beta chain emerged from a study of human thymus T cells. Resections removed during corrective heart surgery provided the thymus tissue used. Healthy Finnish infants undergoing corrective surgery for congenital heart defects were the donors. The CDR3 runs 14 residues. Trimming cost V 6 bases and J 2 bases, with 17 bases left between them. Germline V gene data show CDR1 as SQVTM and CDR2 as ANQGSEA. On this clone: Its target is not known.

TCRdb's table, derived via immunoSEQ multiplex PCR, lists solely in-frame clones and lacks some. Of approximately 70,000 clones listed, roughly 94% were seen once; the top ten hold under 0.04%. General observations from the study: Related studies found that unrelated individuals share highly overlapping thymic repertoires.

The receptor comes from a girl less than two years old with a congenital heart defect but otherwise immunologically healthy. Material: thymus tissue. V is TRBV29-1 and J is TRBJ2-7; no clear D. CDR3 in DNA: TGCAGCGTAATCTGGGCACTAAGCACCTACGAGCAGTACTTC. This translates into CSVIWALSTYEQYF.